What follows are 9 T cell receptor beta chains derived from one specimen sequenced in a study of OX40 agonist ivuxolimab in advanced cancers. Some clones are missing from TCRdb's copy, which holds only in-frame ones; the method was immunoSEQ multiplex PCR. Of some 97,000 clones in the sample, around 89% were seen once. Here the sequenced sample was CD4+ or CD8+ T cells sorted from blood, taken in a trial of the OX40 agonist ivuxolimab. These receptors came from an adult with an advanced solid tumor such as melanoma, head and neck, liver or kidney cancer.

The chain joins TRBV7-6 to TRBJ2-1; 10 bases agree with TRBD2. The CDR3 runs to 16 residues. Trimming cost V 5 bases and J 9 bases; bases outside gene matches: 13. The germline V gene has CDR1 SGHVS and CDR2 FNYEAQ. CDR3 loop: CASSPSSLAGEVEQFF. The CDR3 nucleotides read TGTGCCAGCAGCCCTAGTTCCCTAGCGGGAGAAGTTGAGCAGTTCTTC.

The rearrangement links TRBV2 to TRBJ2-7; D not certain. Per germline, CDR1 SNHLY and CDR2 FYNNEI. The V gene lost 4 bases and the J gene lost 3 bases, with 13 bases spanning the gap. The CDR3 sequence is 14 residues long. This CDR3 is CASSVTPKHYEQYF. As DNA, the CDR3 is TGTGCCAGCAGTGTAACGCCCAAACACTACGAGCAGTACTTC.

This clone is a singleton in its sample. The CDR3 sequence is CASRPGHHSGNTIYF. DNA for the CDR3: TGTGCCAGCAGGCCGGGACATCACTCTGGAAACACCATATATTTT. This sequence joins TRBV2 and TRBJ1-3; tentatively, D is TRBD1 (6 bases). V lost 6 bases to trimming and J lost 0 bases, with 12 bases between them. This CDR3 comprises 15 residues. Per the germline V gene, CDR1 is SNHLY and CDR2 is FYNNEI.

This chain links TRBV27 with TRBJ1-5, with no clear D. V was clipped by 5 bases and J by 3 bases, with 8 bases between them. The CDR3 sequence is 13 residues long. Germline V gene lookup returns CDR1 MNHEY and CDR2 SMNVEV (reference sequence). The CDR3 loop reads CASSEGNNQPQHF. DNA of the CDR3: TGTGCCAGCAGTGAAGGGAACAATCAGCCCCAGCATTTT.

The chain combines TRBV6-1 with TRBJ2-7, with 9 bases aligning to TRBD1. Germline loops: CDR1 MNHNS, CDR2 SASEGT. V shed 7 bases and J 1 base; nucleotides not matched to a gene: 8. The CDR3 covers 15 residues. The CDR3 reads CASTRRTGVSYEQYF. CDR3 nucleotide sequence: TGTGCCAGCACCCGTAGGACAGGGGTATCCTACGAGCAGTACTTC.

This sequence joins TRBV5-1 and TRBJ2-3; D not certain. Deletions cut 6 bases from V and 2 bases from J, with 10 bases between. Germline CDR1 is SGHRS and CDR2 is YFSETQ. The CDR3 has 13 residues. CDR3 bases: TGCGCCAGCATGCGCAGGTACACAGATACGCAGTATTTT. It codes for CASMRRYTDTQYF.

The chain links TRBV4-1 to TRBJ2-3, with unresolved D. CDR3 length: 13 residues. Germline V gene lookup returns CDR1 MGHRA and CDR2 YSYEKL. V lost 2 bases and J lost 4, with 7 bases in between. CDR3 coding DNA: TGCGCCAGCAGCCAACTTAACGCAGATACGCAGTATTTT. This codes for CASSQLNADTQYF.

The genes are TRBV16 and TRBJ2-1; D perhaps matches TRBD2 (5 bases). Germline lookup yields CDR1 KGHSY and CDR2 FQNENV. The V end was cut by 2 bases, the J end by 9 bases, with 17 bases between. The CDR3 totals 15 residues. Written as DNA, the CDR3 is TGTGCCAGCAGCCAACGCCTTTTTTCAGGAGGTGAGCAGTTCTTC. Translation: CASSQRLFSGGEQFF.

This sequence joins TRBV25-1 and TRBJ2-3; D uncertain. Germline loops: CDR1 MGHDK, CDR2 SYGVNS. V lost 4 bases and J 8 bases, leaving 1 base between the germline ends. This CDR3 has 9 amino acids. CDR3 loop: CASSVTQYF. The CDR3 region has the DNA TGTGCCAGCAGTGTTACGCAGTATTTT.